What follows are 21 T cell receptor beta chains derived from one specimen sequenced in a study of shared T cell receptors in the human thymus (dated by TCRdb to about 2021). Library generation was performed with the immunoSEQ multiplex PCR assay. What TCRdb holds here is the immuneACCESS table cut down to in-frame rearrangements. Part of the clones is not present; checked against another copy, under half of the missing clones reflect an unresolved V gene, and the others are unexplained. For this sample the table gives approximately 580,000 clones, of which more than 75% were detected only once. Of the sample, 0.013% is held by the ten largest clones. The data were also submitted as part of a second study, on human thymus T cells.

Sequencing used thymocytes. These receptors were collected from a boy in the first two years of life with a congenital heart defect. Donor details come from another sample of the same person, matched by shared clones.

The chain uses TRBV6-1 and TRBJ2-1; 10 nucleotides match TRBD2. From germline, CDR1 is MNHNS and CDR2 SASEGT. The CDR3 sequence is 16 residues long. V shed 3 bases, J shed 5 bases, and the junction held 7 bases outside the gene matches. The CDR3 DNA reads TGTGCCAGCAGTGATAATCCTAGCGGGGGACACAATGAGCAGTTCTTC. This translates into CASSDNPSGGHNEQFF.

The chain is built from TRBV5-5 and TRBJ2-7, with 9 bases fitting TRBD2. The germline V gene encodes CDR1 SGHKS and CDR2 YYEKEE (reference sequence). The length of the CDR3 is 18 residues. The J segment lost 2 bases and the V segment lost 4 bases, leaving 16 bases of the junction unmatched. Written as DNA, the CDR3 is TGTGCCAGCAGCGAGAACAGATTAGCGGGAGTTCCTCCCTACGAGCAGTACTTC. Amino acid sequence: CASSENRLAGVPPYEQYF.

J is TRBJ1-4 and V is TRBV6-4; perhaps TRBD1 as D (6 bases). The CDR3 runs 15 residues. The germline gives CDR1 MRHNA, CDR2 SNTAGT. Trimming removed 6 bases from V and 8 bases from J, with 19 bases in between. CDR3 in DNA: TGTGCCAGCAGCGTCGAGGCACGCCAGGGGGAAAAACTGTTTTTT. Encoded protein: CASSVEARQGEKLFF.

This clone has a handful of counts. The chain has TRBV2 and TRBJ2-3; D gene unclear. The CDR3 contains 14 residues. Germline V gene lookup returns CDR1 SNHLY and CDR2 FYNNEI. The ends were cut back, 4 bases at V and 1 base at J, with 9 bases in the middle. The CDR3 here is CASSAPFRTDTQYF. CDR3 nucleotides: TGTGCCAGCAGTGCCCCCTTCCGCACAGATACGCAGTATTTT.

This clone has more than one count but fewer than ten. The V and J genes are TRBV27 and TRBJ2-1; possible D gene TRBD1, 6 bases. The CDR3 runs to 15 residues. V lost 6 bases, J lost 2 bases, and 14 bases lay in between. From germline, CDR1 is MNHEY and CDR2 SMNVEV (reference sequence). CDR3 in DNA: TGTGCCAGCAGCCTAACAGGGTCTCCCTACAATGAGCAGTTCTTC. It is translated as CASSLTGSPYNEQFF.

The gene calls are TRBV6-5 and TRBJ2-5, with 8 nucleotides matching TRBD2. This CDR3 has 14 residues. Germline loops: CDR1 MNHEY, CDR2 SVGAGI. Unmatched junction bases numbered 5, after V lost 7 bases and J lost 1 base. Here the CDR3 reads CASNDGRAQETQYF. CDR3 sequence (DNA): TGTGCCAGCAATGACGGGAGGGCCCAAGAGACCCAGTACTTC.

J is TRBJ1-3 and V is TRBV29-1; the D gene is possibly TRBD1 (5 bases). The CDR3 is 15 amino acids. In germline, CDR1 is SQVTM, CDR2 ANQGSEA. Trimming pared 6 bases from V and 8 bases from J, leaving 23 bases between. The CDR3 DNA sequence: TGCAGCGTAGAGAGGGCAGCGCTAGGAGGGGACACCATATATTTT. It translates to CSVERAALGGDTIYF.

The chain combines TRBV7-2 with TRBJ2-3, with TRBD2 identical over 12 bases. V lost 1 base and J lost 5; bases outside the gene matches: 13. This CDR3 has 19 amino acids. Germline V lookup: CDR1 SGHTA, CDR2 FQGNSA. The chain's CDR3 is CASSLGASGREVKRDTQYF. The CDR3 DNA reads TGTGCCAGCAGCTTAGGGGCTAGCGGGAGGGAAGTGAAACGAGATACGCAGTATTTT.

The chain is built from TRBV27 and TRBJ1-5, with 10 nucleotides matching TRBD1. The CDR3 extends over 17 amino acids. Germline V gives CDR1 MNHEY, CDR2 SMNVEV (reference sequence). V shed 5 bases and J 3 bases; nucleotides not matched to a gene: 10. The CDR3 is CASSPSRDRGFNQPQHF. The CDR3 nucleotides read TGTGCCAGCAGTCCTTCCCGGGACAGGGGATTCAATCAGCCCCAGCATTTT.

The V gene is TRBV6-5, the J gene TRBJ2-1, with D possibly TRBD1 on 5 matching bases. CDR3 length equals 16 residues. In germline, CDR1 is MNHEY, CDR2 SVGAGI. Deletions cut 0 bases from V and 5 bases from J, with 14 bases between. CDR3 in amino acids: CASSYSIDQGDNEQFF. CDR3 in DNA: TGTGCCAGCAGTTACTCGATTGATCAGGGCGACAATGAGCAGTTCTTC.

This chain links TRBV29-1 with TRBJ2-1; 8 bases fit TRBD1. The CDR3 totals 14 residues. The V and J ends lost 5 bases and 4 bases, in that order; junction bases with no gene match: 7. Germline CDR1 SQVTM, CDR2 ANQGSEA. DNA for the CDR3: TGCAGCGTTTTTATCCAGGGGGCATACAATGAGCAGTTCTTC. Its translation is CSVFIQGAYNEQFF.

The rearrangement links TRBV5-4 to TRBJ2-5; D not resolved. CDR3 size: 13 residues. V was clipped by 3 bases and J by 5 bases, with 11 bases between them. Per germline, CDR1 SGHNT and CDR2 YYREEE (reference sequence). DNA of the CDR3: TGTGCCAGCAGCTACGGGTCTTACGAGACCCAGTACTTC. It is translated as CASSYGSYETQYF.

The chain couples TRBV28 to TRBJ2-4; 7 bases line up with TRBD1. The CDR3 runs to 15 residues. Trimming cost V 7 bases and J 4 bases; bases outside gene matches: 10. Germline V lookup: CDR1 MDHEN, CDR2 SYDVKM. Here the CDR3 reads CASTLRRDRKNIQYF. As DNA, the CDR3 is TGTGCCAGCACCCTACGCCGGGACAGAAAAAACATTCAGTACTTC.

This clone was seen only a few times. This chain links TRBV13 with TRBJ2-2, with 8 bases identical to TRBD1. After removal of 4 bases from V and 0 bases from J, the junction contained 4 bases not matched to a gene. Germline V CDR1 and CDR2: PRHDT, FYEKMQ (reference sequence). The CDR3 consists of 16 residues. The CDR3 DNA follows: TGTGCCAGCAGCTCTCGGACAGGGCCGAACACCGGGGAGCTGTTTTTT. Amino acid sequence: CASSSRTGPNTGELFF. Combining the CDR3 with reference TRBV13 and TRBJ2-2 gives the whole variable domain AAGVIQSPRHLIKEKRETATLKCYPIPRHDTVYWYQQGPGQDPQFLISFYEKMQSDKGSIPDRFSAQQFSDYHSELNMSSLELGDSALYFCASSSRTGPNTGELFFGEGSRLTVL.

This chain connects TRBV7-8 to TRBJ2-1, with 8 bases identical to TRBD2. This CDR3 is built from 16 residues. Germline CDR1 and CDR2: SGHVS and FQNEAQ. V was clipped by 0 bases and J by 8 bases; unmatched bases: 9. The CDR3 loop reads CASSLAAREGGDEQFF. The CDR3 region has the DNA TGTGCCAGCAGCTTAGCGGCTCGGGAGGGAGGGGATGAGCAGTTCTTC.

This clone was observed a handful of times. CDR3 coding DNA: TGCGCCAATAATTGCGGGACTAGCACAGATACGCAGTATTTT. As protein: CANNCGTSTDTQYF. The chain recombines TRBV4-3 with TRBJ2-3; D perhaps matches TRBD2 (6 bases). CDR1 is LGHNA and CDR2 is YSLEER in the germline V gene. Trimming shortened V by 10 bases and J by 0 bases, and 14 bases separated the two germline ends. The length of the CDR3 is 14 residues.

V gene TRBV7-2 combines with J gene TRBJ2-7; 9 bases fit TRBD1. The CDR3 is made up of 15 amino acids. V was pared by 5 bases and J by 2 bases, with 7 bases of the junction left unmatched. Germline assignment: CDR1 SGHTA and CDR2 FQGNSA. CDR3 in amino acids: CASSRDRAGPYEQYF. CDR3 nucleotides: TGTGCCAGCAGCAGGGACAGGGCTGGTCCCTACGAGCAGTACTTC.

This clone was counted between two and nine times. This chain uses TRBV11-2 with TRBJ2-7, with a possible D match to TRBD2 (5 bases). Germline assignment: CDR1 SGHAT and CDR2 FQNNGV. The ends were cut back, 5 bases at V and 4 bases at J, with 21 bases in the middle. The CDR3 has 16 residues. The chain's CDR3 is CASSARPTIFPYEQYF. The DNA of the CDR3 is TGTGCCAGCAGCGCCCGACCGACTATTTTCCCTTACGAGCAGTACTTC. Using reference TRBV11-2 and TRBJ2-7 for the parts outside the CDR3, the full variable domain is EAGVAQSPRYKIIEKRQSVAFWCNPISGHATLYWYQQILGQGPKLLIQFQNNGVVDDSQLPKDRFSAERLKGVDSTLKIQPAKLEDSAVYLCASSARPTIFPYEQYFGPGTRLTVT.

This chain uses TRBV27 with TRBJ2-7; D gene uncertain. The CDR3 length is 13 residues. Trimming stripped 3 bases from V and 2 bases from J, with 8 bases between. Germline V gene sequence: CDR1 MNHEY, CDR2 SMNVEV (reference sequence). CDR3 loop: CASSFKQPYEQYF. CDR3 DNA sequence: TGTGCCAGCAGTTTTAAACAGCCCTACGAGCAGTACTTC.

The genes are TRBV5-1 and TRBJ2-3; 7 bases line up with TRBD2. CDR1 and CDR2 (germline): SGHRS, YFSETQ. Trimming at V came to 5 bases and at J to 4 bases, leaving 7 bases not matched to a gene. The CDR3 consists of 14 residues. As DNA, the CDR3 is TGCGCCAGCAGGGTGACTAGCAATTCAGATACGCAGTATTTT. This sequence encodes CASRVTSNSDTQYF.

The V and J genes are TRBV29-1 and TRBJ2-3; maybe TRBD2 (8 bases). V was pared by 7 bases and J by 7 bases, with 18 bases between. CDR1 SQVTM and CDR2 ANQGSEA come from the germline V gene. The CDR3 covers 13 residues. The CDR3: CSEREGAMHTQYF. The CDR3 nucleotides read TGCAGCGAACGGGAGGGGGCTATGCATACGCAGTATTTT.